What follows is one TCR beta chain and its context. The data derive from a study of OX40 agonist ivuxolimab in advanced cancers. Study at large: Ivuxolimab, an antibody acting as an agonist of OX40 (CD134), was used to treat patients. A mean age of roughly 66 years, range roughly 23 to 85, was recorded, and 70% to 85% were male.

Method: immunoSEQ multiplex PCR; TCRdb's copy keeps in-frame clones and lacks some. Of roughly 70,000 clones in the sample, around 85% were seen once. Germline-derived CDR1 and CDR2 are SGHRS and YFSETQ. CDR3 length equals 16 residues. Trimming left V 0 bases short and J 9 bases short, with 16 bases between. The J gene is TRBJ1-6, the V gene TRBV5-1; weak D call: TRBD1 (6 bases). The receptor comes from an adult with an advanced solid tumor such as melanoma, head and neck, liver or kidney cancer. The sequenced sample was CD4+ or CD8+ T cells sorted from blood, obtained in a trial of the OX40 agonist ivuxolimab. The CDR3 DNA reads TGCGCCAGCAGCTTGGATTTAGGCAGGGGTGTTTCACCCCTCCACTTT. As protein: CASSLDLGRGVSPLHF.